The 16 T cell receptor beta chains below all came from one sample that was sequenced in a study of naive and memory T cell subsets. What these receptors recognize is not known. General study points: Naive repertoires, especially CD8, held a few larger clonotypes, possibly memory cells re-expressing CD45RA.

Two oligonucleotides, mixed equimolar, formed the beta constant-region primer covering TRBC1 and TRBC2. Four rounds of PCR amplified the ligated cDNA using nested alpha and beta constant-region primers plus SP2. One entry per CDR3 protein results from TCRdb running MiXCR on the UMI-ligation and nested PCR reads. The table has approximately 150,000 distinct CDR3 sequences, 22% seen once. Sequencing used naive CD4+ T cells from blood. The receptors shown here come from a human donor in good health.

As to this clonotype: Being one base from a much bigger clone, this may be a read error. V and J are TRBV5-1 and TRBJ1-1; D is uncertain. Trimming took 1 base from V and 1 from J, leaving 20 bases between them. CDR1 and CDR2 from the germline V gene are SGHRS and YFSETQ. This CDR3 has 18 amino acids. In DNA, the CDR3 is TGCGCCAGCAGCTTGAACGTAGTGAGCATACTCACGAACACTGAAGCTTTCTTT. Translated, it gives CASSLNVVSILTNTEAFF.

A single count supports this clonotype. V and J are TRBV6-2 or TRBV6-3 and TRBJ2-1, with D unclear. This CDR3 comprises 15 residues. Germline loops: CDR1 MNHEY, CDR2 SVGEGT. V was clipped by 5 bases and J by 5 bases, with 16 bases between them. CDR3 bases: TGTGCCAGCAGTCGCGCGCCAAACTCTCACAATGAGCAGTTCTTC. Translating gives CASSRAPNSHNEQFF.

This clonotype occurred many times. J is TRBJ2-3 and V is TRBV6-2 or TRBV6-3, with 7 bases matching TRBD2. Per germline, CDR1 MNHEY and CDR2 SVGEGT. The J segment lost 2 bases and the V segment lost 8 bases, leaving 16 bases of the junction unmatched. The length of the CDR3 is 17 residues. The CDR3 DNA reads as TGTGCCAGCCGAGAAAGTCCGGGAGGATGGAACACAGATACGCAGTATTTT. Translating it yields CASRESPGGWNTDTQYF.

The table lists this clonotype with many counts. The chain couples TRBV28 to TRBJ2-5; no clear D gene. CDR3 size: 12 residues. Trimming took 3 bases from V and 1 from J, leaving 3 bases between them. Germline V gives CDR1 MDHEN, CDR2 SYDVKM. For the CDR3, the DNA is TGTGCCAGCAGTTTGTTCCAAGAGACCCAGTACTTC. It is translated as CASSLFQETQYF.

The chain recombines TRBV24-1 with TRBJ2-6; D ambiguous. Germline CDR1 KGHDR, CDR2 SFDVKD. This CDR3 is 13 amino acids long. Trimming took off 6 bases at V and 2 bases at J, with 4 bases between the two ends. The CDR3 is CATSLTGANVLTF. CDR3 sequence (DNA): TGTGCCACCAGTCTCACTGGGGCCAACGTCCTGACTTTC.

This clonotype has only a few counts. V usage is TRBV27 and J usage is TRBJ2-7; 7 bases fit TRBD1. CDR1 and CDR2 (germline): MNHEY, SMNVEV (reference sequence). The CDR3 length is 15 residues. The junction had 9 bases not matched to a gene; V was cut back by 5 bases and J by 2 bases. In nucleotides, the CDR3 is TGTGCCAGCAGTACCCTTCGGCAGGGGGCCTACGAGCAGTACTTC. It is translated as CASSTLRQGAYEQYF.

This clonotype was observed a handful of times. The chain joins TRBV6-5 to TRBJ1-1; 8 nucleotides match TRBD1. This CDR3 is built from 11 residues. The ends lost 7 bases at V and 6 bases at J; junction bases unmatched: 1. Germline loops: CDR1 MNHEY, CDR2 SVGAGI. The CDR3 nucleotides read TGTGCCAGCACCAGGGGGCCTGAAGCTTTCTTT. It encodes CASTRGPEAFF.

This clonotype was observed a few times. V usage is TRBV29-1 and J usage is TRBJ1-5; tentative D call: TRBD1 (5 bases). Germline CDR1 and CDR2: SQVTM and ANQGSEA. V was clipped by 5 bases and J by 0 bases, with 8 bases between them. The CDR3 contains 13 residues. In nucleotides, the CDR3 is TGCAGCGTTTCGACAGATAGCAATCAGCCCCAGCATTTT. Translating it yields CSVSTDSNQPQHF.

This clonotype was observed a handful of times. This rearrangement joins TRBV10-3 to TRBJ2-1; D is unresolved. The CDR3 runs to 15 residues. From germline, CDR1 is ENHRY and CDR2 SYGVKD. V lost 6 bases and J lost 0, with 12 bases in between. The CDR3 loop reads CAIRGNPDSYNEQFF. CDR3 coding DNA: TGTGCCATCAGGGGGAATCCTGACTCCTACAATGAGCAGTTCTTC.

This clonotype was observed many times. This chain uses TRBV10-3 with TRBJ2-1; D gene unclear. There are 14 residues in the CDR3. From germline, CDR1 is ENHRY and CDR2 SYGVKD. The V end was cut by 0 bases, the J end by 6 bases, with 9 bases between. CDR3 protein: CAISESWATNEQFF. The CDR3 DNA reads TGTGCCATCAGTGAGTCTTGGGCTACCAATGAGCAGTTCTTC.

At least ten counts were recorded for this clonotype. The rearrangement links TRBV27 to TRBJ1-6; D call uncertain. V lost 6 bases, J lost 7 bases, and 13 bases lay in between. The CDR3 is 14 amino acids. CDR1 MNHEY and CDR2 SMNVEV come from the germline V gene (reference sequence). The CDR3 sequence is CASSNNPGNSPLHF. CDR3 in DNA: TGTGCCAGCAGCAATAATCCGGGGAATTCACCCCTCCACTTT.

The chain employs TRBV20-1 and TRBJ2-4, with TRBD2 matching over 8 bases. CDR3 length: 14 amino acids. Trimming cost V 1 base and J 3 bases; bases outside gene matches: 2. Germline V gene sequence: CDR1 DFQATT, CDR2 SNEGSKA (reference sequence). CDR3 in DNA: TGCAGTGCTAGAGCGGGAGGGGACAAAAACATTCAGTACTTC. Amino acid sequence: CSARAGGDKNIQYF.

The CDR3: CASSARPWTGKNYEQYF. The CDR3, as DNA: TGTGCCAGCAGCGCACGACCCTGGACAGGGAAGAACTACGAGCAGTACTTC. This chain connects TRBV9 to TRBJ2-7; 8 bases are a match to TRBD1. After removal of 3 bases from V and 3 bases from J, the junction contained 14 bases not matched to a gene. This CDR3 comprises 17 residues. Germline CDR1 SGDLS, CDR2 YYNGEE.

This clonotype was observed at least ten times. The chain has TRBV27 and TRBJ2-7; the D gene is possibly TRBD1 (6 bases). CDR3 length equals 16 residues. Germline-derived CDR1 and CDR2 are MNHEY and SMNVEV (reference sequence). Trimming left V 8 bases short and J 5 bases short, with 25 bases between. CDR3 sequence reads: CASHKVGGVVGHEQYF. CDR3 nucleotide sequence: TGTGCCAGCCACAAGGTAGGGGGAGTTGTTGGCCACGAGCAGTACTTC.

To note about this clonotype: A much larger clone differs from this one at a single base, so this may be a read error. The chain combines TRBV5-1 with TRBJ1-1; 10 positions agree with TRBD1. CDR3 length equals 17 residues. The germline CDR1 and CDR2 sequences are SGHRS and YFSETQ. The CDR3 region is CASSLGDRGPLNTEDFF. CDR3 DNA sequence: TGCGCCAGCAGCTTGGGGGACAGGGGCCCCCTGAACACTGAAGATTTCTTT.

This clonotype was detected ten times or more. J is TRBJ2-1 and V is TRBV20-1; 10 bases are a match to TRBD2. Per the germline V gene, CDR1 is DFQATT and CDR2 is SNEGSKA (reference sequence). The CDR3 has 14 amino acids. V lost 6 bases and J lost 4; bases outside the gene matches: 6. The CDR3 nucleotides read TGCAGTGCCCAAAGCGGGAGGGGATACAATGAGCAGTTCTTC. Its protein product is CSAQSGRGYNEQFF.